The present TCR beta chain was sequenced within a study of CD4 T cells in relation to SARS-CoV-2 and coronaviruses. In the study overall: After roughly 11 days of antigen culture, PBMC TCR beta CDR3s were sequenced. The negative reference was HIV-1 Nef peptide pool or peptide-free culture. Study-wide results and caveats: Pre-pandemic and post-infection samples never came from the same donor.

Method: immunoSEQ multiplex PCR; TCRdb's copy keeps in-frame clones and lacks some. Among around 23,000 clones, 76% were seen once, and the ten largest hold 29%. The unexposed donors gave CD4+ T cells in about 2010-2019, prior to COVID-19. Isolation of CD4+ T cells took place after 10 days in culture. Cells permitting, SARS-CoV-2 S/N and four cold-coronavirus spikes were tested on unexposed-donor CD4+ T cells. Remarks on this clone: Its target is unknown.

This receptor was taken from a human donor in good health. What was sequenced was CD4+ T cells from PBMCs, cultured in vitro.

CDR3 region: CASSELLNTEAFF. The CDR3 DNA reads as TGTGCCAGCAGTGAACTTTTGAACACTGAAGCTTTCTTT. V gene TRBV6-1 combines with J gene TRBJ1-1; D call uncertain. The CDR3 has 13 residues. The V gene lost 2 bases and the J gene lost 0 bases, with 4 bases spanning the gap. Per germline, CDR1 MNHNS and CDR2 SASEGT.